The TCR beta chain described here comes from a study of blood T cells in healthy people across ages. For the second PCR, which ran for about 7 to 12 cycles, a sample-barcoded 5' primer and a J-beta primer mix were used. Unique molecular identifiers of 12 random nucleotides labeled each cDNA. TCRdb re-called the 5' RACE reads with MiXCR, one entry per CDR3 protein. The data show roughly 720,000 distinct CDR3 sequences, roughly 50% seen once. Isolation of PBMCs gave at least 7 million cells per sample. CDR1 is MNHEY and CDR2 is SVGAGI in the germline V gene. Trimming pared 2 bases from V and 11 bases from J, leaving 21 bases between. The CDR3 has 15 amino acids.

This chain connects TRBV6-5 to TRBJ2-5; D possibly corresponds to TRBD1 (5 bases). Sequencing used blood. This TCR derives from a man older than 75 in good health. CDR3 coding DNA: TGTGCCAGCAGTTACCAGTCCAATGCGGACAATGAGCAGTACTTC. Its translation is CASSYQSNADNEQYF.